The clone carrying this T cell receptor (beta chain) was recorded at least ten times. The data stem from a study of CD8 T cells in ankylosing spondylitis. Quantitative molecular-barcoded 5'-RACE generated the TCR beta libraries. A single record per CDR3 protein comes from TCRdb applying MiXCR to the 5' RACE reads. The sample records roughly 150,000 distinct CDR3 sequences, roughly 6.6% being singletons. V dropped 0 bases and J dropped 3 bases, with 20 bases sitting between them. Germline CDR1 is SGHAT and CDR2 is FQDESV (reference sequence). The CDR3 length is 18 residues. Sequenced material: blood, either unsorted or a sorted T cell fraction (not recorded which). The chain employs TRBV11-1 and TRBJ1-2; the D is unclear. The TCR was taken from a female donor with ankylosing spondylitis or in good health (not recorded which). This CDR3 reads CASSLALNGRDDHYGYTF. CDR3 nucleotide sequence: TGTGCCAGCAGCTTAGCCCTTAATGGAAGGGATGACCACTATGGCTACACCTTC.